Below, 30 T cell receptor beta chains from the same sample are listed, as sequenced in a study of T-cell memory formation after mild COVID-19. TCRdb independently ran MiXCR on the 5' RACE reads; one entry per CDR3 protein. The sample consists of over 150,000 distinct CDR3 sequences, roughly 20% of them appearing once. Sequencing input: PBMCs or a T cell subset sorted from them (not recorded which). Source of these receptors: a young man who had mild COVID-19 (a few samples of this study predate the infection). Cell type and time point are not known.

The rearrangement uses TRBV5-1 and TRBJ1-6; 8 nucleotides align to TRBD1. The germline CDR1 and CDR2 sequences are SGHRS and YFSETQ. V was clipped by 5 bases and J by 6 bases; unmatched bases: 4. The CDR3 is 14 residues long. The CDR3 sequence: CASSWGQANSPLHF. DNA for the CDR3: TGCGCCAGCAGTTGGGGACAGGCTAATTCACCCCTCCACTTT.

The V and J genes are TRBV5-1 and TRBJ2-2; no firm D call. Germline V lookup: CDR1 SGHRS, CDR2 YFSETQ. There are 16 residues in the CDR3. The V and J ends lost 1 base and 6 bases respectively, with 16 bases between them. CDR3 amino acids: CASSLSARSGSGELFF. The DNA of the CDR3 is TGCGCCAGCAGCTTGTCAGCGCGCAGTGGGTCCGGGGAGCTGTTTTTT.

The chain has TRBV10-1 and TRBJ2-7, with a possible D match to TRBD2 (6 bases). The V and J ends lost 10 bases and 3 bases respectively, with 16 bases between them. The CDR3 totals 13 residues. The germline V gene has CDR1 WNHNN and CDR2 SYGVQD (reference sequence). CDR3 sequence (DNA): TGCGCCACCCAAGCGGGTTTAAGCTACGAGCAGTACTTC. Its translation: CATQAGLSYEQYF.

The rearrangement uses TRBV7-2 and TRBJ1-1; TRBD1 agrees at 8 bases. The germline CDR1 and CDR2 sequences are SGHTA and FQGNSA. Trimming took 2 bases from V and 5 from J; bases not matched to a gene: 7. This CDR3 region has 15 residues. Here the CDR3 DNA reads TGTGCCAGCAGCTTAAGACAGGGGTTGGGGACTGAAGCTTTCTTT. Translation: CASSLRQGLGTEAFF.

The table lists this clonotype with a few counts. The rearrangement joins TRBV9 to TRBJ1-6, with a weak D call TRBD1 (6 bases). V lost 0 bases and J lost 7, with 11 bases in between. The V gene's germline CDR1 is SGDLS and CDR2 YYNGEE. The CDR3 is 15 amino acids. The DNA of the CDR3 is TGTGCCAGCAGCGTAGACGGGGGCAGGAATTCACCCCTCCACTTT. Translating gives CASSVDGGRNSPLHF.

This clonotype has just a few counts. The rearrangement joins TRBV7-2 to TRBJ1-3, with D unclear. The germline V gene encodes CDR1 SGHTA and CDR2 FQGNSA. V shed 2 bases and J shed 0 bases, with 11 bases lying between them. The CDR3 sequence is 16 residues long. CDR3 in amino acids: CASSLRPGLSGNTIYF. The CDR3 DNA reads as TGTGCCAGCAGCTTACGGCCAGGCCTCTCTGGAAACACCATATATTTT.

This clonotype was seen a handful of times. The genes are TRBV5-1 and TRBJ1-1, with 9 bases fitting TRBD1. The CDR3 is made up of 16 amino acids. Germline CDR1 is SGHRS and CDR2 is YFSETQ. Trimming cost V 4 bases and J 3 bases; bases outside gene matches: 10. The CDR3 coding sequence is TGCGCCAGCAGCAGAGGGGACAGGGTGACGGACACTGAAGCTTTCTTT. It codes for CASSRGDRVTDTEAFF.

This clonotype was found a few times. The rearrangement joins TRBV5-1 to TRBJ1-5, with D tentatively TRBD1 (5 bases). Germline assignment: CDR1 SGHRS and CDR2 YFSETQ. V was cut by 3 bases and J by 7 bases, with 14 bases left in between. The CDR3 sequence is 14 residues long. The CDR3 region is CASSSGTEGQPQHF. Written as DNA, the CDR3 is TGCGCCAGCAGCTCCGGGACGGAGGGACAGCCCCAGCATTTT.

This clonotype was found a few times. The chain is built from TRBV6-5 and TRBJ1-5; 10 positions agree with TRBD1. From germline, CDR1 is MNHEY and CDR2 SVGAGI. Trimming at V came to 4 bases and at J to 6 bases, leaving 6 bases not matched to a gene. There are 15 residues in the CDR3. As DNA, the CDR3 is TGTGCCAGCAGTTCCGGGACAGGGGCACGTCAGCCCCAGCATTTT. This gives the protein CASSSGTGARQPQHF.

This clonotype has just a few counts. This chain uses TRBV3-1 with TRBJ2-1; D is unclear. Germline V lookup: CDR1 LGHDT, CDR2 YNNKEL (reference sequence). The CDR3 totals 14 residues. V gave up 1 base and J gave up 4 bases, with 8 bases separating them. As DNA, the CDR3 is TGTGCCAGCAGCCAAGTCGGGCGGTACAATGAGCAGTTCTTC. Protein sequence: CASSQVGRYNEQFF.

J is TRBJ1-2 and V is TRBV6-5; 7 bases are a match to TRBD1. This CDR3 comprises 15 residues. Unmatched junction bases numbered 9, after V lost 0 bases and J lost 8 bases. CDR1 and CDR2 from the germline V gene are MNHEY and SVGAGI. The CDR3 sequence: CASSYSASGGRGYTF. The DNA of the CDR3 is TGTGCCAGCAGTTACTCGGCGTCAGGGGGACGGGGCTACACCTTC.

In its sample, this clonotype was seen a few times. The chain recombines TRBV5-1 with TRBJ2-3, with 10 positions matching TRBD1. After removal of 2 bases from V and 6 bases from J, the junction contained 9 bases not matched to a gene. This CDR3 spans 16 amino acids. The germline V gene encodes CDR1 SGHRS and CDR2 YFSETQ. The CDR3 region has the DNA TGCGCCAGCAGCTTAGGGACAGGGGTCAACCAGGATACGCAGTATTTT. Translation: CASSLGTGVNQDTQYF.

V usage is TRBV20-1 and J usage is TRBJ1-4, with TRBD1 matching 7 bases. The CDR3 runs to 17 residues. Losses at the gene ends were 3 bases for V and 7 bases for J; bases not matched to a gene: 17. Germline CDR1 reads DFQATT; CDR2 reads SNEGSKA (reference sequence). The CDR3 nucleotides read TGCAGTGCTAGTACCTTTAAGTCAGGGGGATCCCGTGAAAAACTGTTTTTT. Translation gives CSASTFKSGGSREKLFF.

This clonotype has just a few counts. This sequence joins TRBV6-6 and TRBJ2-3; 7 bases map to TRBD2. This CDR3 has 15 residues. CDR1 is MNHNY, CDR2 SVGAGI, per germline (reference sequence). Trimming at V came to 6 bases and at J to 0 bases, leaving 6 bases not matched to a gene. CDR3 DNA sequence: TGTGCCAGCAGACGACCTAGCGGCAGCACAGATACGCAGTATTTT. Protein sequence: CASRRPSGSTDTQYF.

The genes are TRBV28 and TRBJ2-4; 8 nucleotides align to TRBD1. Trimming removed 6 bases from V and 0 bases from J; junction bases left unmatched: 4. The CDR3 consists of 15 residues. CDR1 MDHEN and CDR2 SYDVKM come from the germline V gene. The CDR3 DNA reads as TGTGCCAGCAGCCCCAGGGGGCTAGCCAAAAACATTCAGTACTTC. Protein product: CASSPRGLAKNIQYF.

This clonotype has a handful of counts. The V call is TRBV18, the J call TRBJ2-7; D ambiguous. CDR1 and CDR2 from the germline V gene are KGHSH and LQKENI. Trimming left V 6 bases short and J 5 bases short, with 14 bases between. The CDR3 has 13 amino acids. CDR3 coding DNA: TGTGCCAGCTCGCCCGCCTCACAAAACGAGCAGTACTTC. This gives the protein CASSPASQNEQYF.

The genes are TRBV5-1 and TRBJ1-1; D gene unclear. Deletions cut 3 bases from V and 7 bases from J, with 10 bases between. The germline gives CDR1 SGHRS, CDR2 YFSETQ. The CDR3 totals 12 residues. CDR3 region: CASSSDGNEAFF. In DNA, the CDR3 is TGCGCCAGCAGCTCGGACGGCAATGAAGCTTTCTTT.

The chain employs TRBV7-9 and TRBJ2-7, with TRBD1 as a possible D gene (6 bases). Trimming pared 5 bases from V and 6 bases from J, leaving 14 bases between. CDR1 SEHNR and CDR2 FQNEAQ come from the germline V gene (reference sequence). CDR3 length equals 13 residues. The CDR3: CASSDRDTLEQYV. The CDR3 bases are TGTGCCAGCAGCGACCGGGACACCCTCGAGCAGTACGTC.

V usage is TRBV12-3 or TRBV12-4 and J usage is TRBJ1-2, with 7 bases matching TRBD1. The V gene end was trimmed by 3 bases and the J gene end by 6 bases; junction bases not matched to a gene: 4. This CDR3 is built from 13 residues. Here the CDR3 reads CASSFFRGDGYTF. For the CDR3, the DNA is TGTGCCAGCAGTTTCTTCAGGGGGGATGGCTACACCTTC.

This clonotype was picked up many times. The J gene is TRBJ2-3, the V gene TRBV7-2, with D tentatively TRBD1 or TRBD2 (5 bases each). This CDR3 spans 13 amino acids. Germline CDR1 and CDR2: SGHTA and FQGNSA. The V and J ends lost 0 bases and 4 bases respectively, with 5 bases between them. The DNA for the CDR3 is TGTGCCAGCAGCTTAGCGGGGGCAGATACGCAGTATTTT. Residues: CASSLAGADTQYF.

J is TRBJ1-3 and V is TRBV3-1; no firm D call. Germline CDR1 LGHDT, CDR2 YNNKEL (reference sequence). Trimming pared 3 bases from V and 1 base from J, leaving 7 bases between. The CDR3 is made up of 14 amino acids. The CDR3: CASSQTPSGNTIYF. The CDR3 DNA reads TGTGCCAGCAGCCAGACACCTTCTGGAAACACCATATATTTT.

This chain uses TRBV27 with TRBJ1-2, with 12 bases identical to TRBD1. Trimming removed 2 bases from V and 3 bases from J; junction bases left unmatched: 4. The CDR3 has 16 amino acids. The germline V gene has CDR1 MNHEY and CDR2 SMNVEV (reference sequence). The CDR3 loop reads CASSLDWDRGHYGYTF. In DNA, the CDR3 is TGTGCCAGCAGTTTAGATTGGGACAGGGGGCACTATGGCTACACCTTC.

This clonotype showed up just a few times. V is TRBV21-1 and J is TRBJ1-2. TRBV21-1 is listed as a pseudogene. The CDR3 runs 9 residues. Here the CDR3 reads CVQNYGYTF. In DNA form, the CDR3 reads TGTGTCCAGAACTATGGCTACACCTTC.

The CDR3 DNA reads as TGTGCCAGCAGCTTCGGCCAGGGCTACGAGCAGTACTTC. This sequence encodes CASSFGQGYEQYF. The chain combines TRBV7-3 with TRBJ2-7; the D gene is possibly TRBD1 (5 bases). Trimming shortened V by 3 bases and J by 3 bases, and 9 bases separated the two germline ends. CDR1 and CDR2 (germline): SGHTA, FQGTGA. This CDR3 is built from 13 residues.

This clonotype was detected a few times. The rearrangement uses TRBV5-1 and TRBJ1-1; 8 bases line up with TRBD1. The V segment lost 2 bases and the J segment 4 bases; nucleotides outside the gene matches: 1. The CDR3 is 13 amino acids. The V gene's germline CDR1 is SGHRS and CDR2 YFSETQ. This chain's CDR3 is CASSLGTGTEAFF. CDR3 DNA sequence: TGCGCCAGCAGCTTAGGGACAGGCACTGAAGCTTTCTTT.

The chain combines TRBV7-3 with TRBJ2-7; D is unresolved. V shed 3 bases and J shed 1 base, with 16 bases lying between them. CDR3 length: 16 amino acids. Germline lookup yields CDR1 SGHTA and CDR2 FQGTGA. In DNA, the CDR3 is TGTGCCAGCAGCTTCAAATCGCCCCTTCAATCCTACGAGCAGTACGTC. Amino acids: CASSFKSPLQSYEQYV.

This clonotype was seen only a few times. The V gene is TRBV6-1, the J gene TRBJ1-2; D is unclear. Trimming cost V 3 bases and J 4 bases, with 9 bases left between them. Germline assignment: CDR1 MNHNS and CDR2 SASEGT. The CDR3 contains 13 residues. The CDR3 is CASSEWQTYGYTF. The CDR3, as DNA: TGTGCCAGCAGTGAGTGGCAGACCTATGGCTACACCTTC.

This clonotype was counted only a few times. V and J are TRBV9 and TRBJ1-1, with D perhaps TRBD1 (6 bases). The CDR3 loop spans 14 amino acids. Trimming took 3 bases from V and 4 from J, leaving 13 bases between them. Germline assignment: CDR1 SGDLS and CDR2 YYNGEE. The DNA for the CDR3 is TGTGCCAGCAGCGGAACAGGGAGTGGCACTGAAGCTTTCTTT. It is translated as CASSGTGSGTEAFF. Full variable domain (outside the CDR3, taken from reference TRBV9 and TRBJ1-1): DSGVTQTPKHLITATGQRVTLRCSPRSGDLSVYWYQQSLDQGLQFLIQYYNGEERAKGNILERFSAQQFPDLHSELNLSSLELGDSALYFCASSGTGSGTEAFFGQGTRLTVV.

This clonotype was counted only a few times. CDR3 sequence reads: CASSPTVWSQETQYF. In nucleotides, the CDR3 is TGTGCCAGCAGCCCCACCGTTTGGTCCCAAGAGACCCAGTACTTC. The chain joins TRBV9 to TRBJ2-5; D uncertain. The germline V gene encodes CDR1 SGDLS and CDR2 YYNGEE. The CDR3 consists of 15 residues. V was pared by 4 bases and J by 1 base, with 14 bases between.

The CDR3 bases are TGTGCCAGCAGTTTACAGGGGGCTGGTGAAGCTTTCTTT. Its translation is CASSLQGAGEAFF. The chain combines TRBV27 with TRBJ1-1; the match to TRBD1 covers 8 bases. The length of the CDR3 is 13 residues. Germline assignment: CDR1 MNHEY and CDR2 SMNVEV (reference sequence). V shed 2 bases, J shed 7 bases, and the junction held 3 bases outside the gene matches.